This T cell receptor beta chain was obtained from a study of neurological immune-mediated disorders. Every sequencing run drew on 15-18 subjects and yielded over 200 million TCR-beta sequences. Each CDR3 protein is one row after TCRdb ran MiXCR on the 5' RACE reads. The sample records about 80,000 distinct CDR3 sequences, 3.5% to 5.5% being singletons. Time point in this sample: longitudinal time-point 3. V dropped 2 bases and J dropped 2; count of bases not matched to a gene: 8. CDR3 length equals 18 residues. This clonotype was recorded many times. V is TRBV12-3 or TRBV12-4 and J is TRBJ2-6; TRBD1 matches 8 bases. What was sequenced was PBMCs. This receptor was identified in a woman aged 60-70 years with multiple sclerosis. CDR3 sequence: CASSLSGQGHPGANVLTF. The CDR3 nucleotides are TGTGCCAGCAGTTTATCCGGACAGGGCCACCCTGGGGCCAACGTCCTGACTTTC.